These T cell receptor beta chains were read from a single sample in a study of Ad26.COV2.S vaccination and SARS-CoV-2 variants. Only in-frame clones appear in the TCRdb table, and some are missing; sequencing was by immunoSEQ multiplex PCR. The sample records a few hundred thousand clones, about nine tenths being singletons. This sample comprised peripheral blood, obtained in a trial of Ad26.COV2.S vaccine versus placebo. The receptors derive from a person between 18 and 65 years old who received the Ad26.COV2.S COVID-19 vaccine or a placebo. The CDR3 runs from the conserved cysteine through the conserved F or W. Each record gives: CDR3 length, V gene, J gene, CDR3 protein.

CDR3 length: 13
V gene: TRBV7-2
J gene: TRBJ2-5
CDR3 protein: CASSPTPQETQYF

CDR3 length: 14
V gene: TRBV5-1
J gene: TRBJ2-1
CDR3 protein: CASSLGGSYNEQFF

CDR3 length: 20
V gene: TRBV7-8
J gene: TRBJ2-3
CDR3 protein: CASSSPFGTSGGARTDTQYF

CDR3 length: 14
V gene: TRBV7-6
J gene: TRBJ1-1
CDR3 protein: CASSLGAGNTEAFF

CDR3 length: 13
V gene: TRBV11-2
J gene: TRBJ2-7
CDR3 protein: CASSDGHWEGQYF

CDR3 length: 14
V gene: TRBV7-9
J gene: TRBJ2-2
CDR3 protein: CATGSSLNTGELFF

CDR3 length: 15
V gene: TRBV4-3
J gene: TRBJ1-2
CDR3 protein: CASSQSRGQAGGYTF

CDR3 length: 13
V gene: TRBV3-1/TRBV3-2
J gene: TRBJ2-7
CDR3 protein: CASSSGTDLKRAF

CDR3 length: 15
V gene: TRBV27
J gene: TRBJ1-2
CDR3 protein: CASSPEGQGNYGYTF

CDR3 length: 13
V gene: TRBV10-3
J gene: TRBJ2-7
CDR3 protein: CAIRTDSHYEQYF

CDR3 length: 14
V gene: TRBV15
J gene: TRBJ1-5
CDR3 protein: CATSLDRGNQPQHF

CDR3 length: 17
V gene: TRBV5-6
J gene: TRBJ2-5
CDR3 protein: CASSLAPSGGAGETQYF

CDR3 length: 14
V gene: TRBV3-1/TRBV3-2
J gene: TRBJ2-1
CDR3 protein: CASSSGLVVGEQFF

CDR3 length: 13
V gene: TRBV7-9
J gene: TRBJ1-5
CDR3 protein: CASSGGVYQPQHF